This T cell receptor (beta chain) came from a study of identical twins. Study-wide results and caveats: In beta out-of-frame sequences, the excess sharing between twins was weaker. Abundant beta clonotypes from cord blood had fewer insertions, unlike memory repertoires, which showed none.

CDR3 length: 14 amino acids. From germline, CDR1 is SQVTM and CDR2 ANQGSEA. Between the trimmed V and J ends, which lost 4 bases and 5 bases, there was a span of 15 bases. A universal primer site came from template switching; cDNA carried unique molecular identifiers. TCRdb independently ran MiXCR on the 5' RACE reads; one entry per CDR3 protein. The profile covers approximately 670,000 distinct CDR3 sequences, with 6% to 6.5% appearing a single time and approximately 1.6% taken by the ten largest. In every case, the donor was a healthy Caucasian. In its sample, this clonotype was seen many times. The antigen is unknown.

The V gene is TRBV29-1, the J gene TRBJ2-1; no clear D. The sample taken for sequencing was naive T cells sorted from blood. This TCR came from a man aged 18 to 29 in good health. The CDR3: CSVALRLVDNEQFF. In DNA form, the CDR3 reads TGCAGCGTTGCCCTCCGCCTAGTGGACAATGAGCAGTTCTTC.